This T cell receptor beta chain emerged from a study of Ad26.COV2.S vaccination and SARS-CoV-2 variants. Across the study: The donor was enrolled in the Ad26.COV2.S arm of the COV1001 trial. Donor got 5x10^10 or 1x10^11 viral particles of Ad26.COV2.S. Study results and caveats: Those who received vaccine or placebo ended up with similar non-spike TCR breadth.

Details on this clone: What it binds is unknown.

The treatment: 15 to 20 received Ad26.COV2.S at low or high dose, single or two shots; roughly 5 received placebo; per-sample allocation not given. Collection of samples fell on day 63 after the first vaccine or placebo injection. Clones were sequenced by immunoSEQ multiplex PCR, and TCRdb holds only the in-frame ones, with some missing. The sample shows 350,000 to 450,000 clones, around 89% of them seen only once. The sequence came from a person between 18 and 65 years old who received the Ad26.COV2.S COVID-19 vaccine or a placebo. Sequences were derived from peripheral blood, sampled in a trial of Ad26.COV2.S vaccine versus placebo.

DNA for the CDR3: TGTGCCAGCAGCTTGGTTCTAGAGGGTTCGGACGAGCAGTACTTC. It specifies CASSLVLEGSDEQYF. This chain joins TRBV5-6 and TRBJ2-7; possibly TRBD2 for D (5 bases). Trimming cost V 0 bases and J 5 bases, with 15 bases left between them. CDR1 and CDR2 (germline): SGHDT, YYEEEE. This CDR3 is built from 15 residues. The complete variable domain, with remaining parts taken from reference TRBV5-6 and TRBJ2-7, reads DAGVTQSPTHLIKTRGQQVTLRCSPKSGHDTVSWYQQALGQGPQFIFQYYEEEERQRGNFPDRFSGHQFPNYSSELNVNALLLGDSALYLCASSLVLEGSDEQYFGPGTRLTVT.